This TCR beta chain was identified during a study of blood T cells in healthy people across ages. Study-wide results and caveats: While age rose, TCR beta diversity per million T cells dropped in a roughly linear way.

A sample-barcoded 5' primer and a J-beta primer mix were used in a second PCR of about 7 to 12 cycles. Each CDR3 protein is one row after TCRdb ran MiXCR on the 5' RACE reads. The repertoire holds more than 800,000 distinct CDR3 sequences, with about 28% as singletons. At least ten counts were recorded for this clonotype. Its antigen is currently unknown. The CDR3 sequence is 14 residues long. From germline, CDR1 is SGHRS and CDR2 YFSETQ. Trimming removed 2 bases at V and 5 bases at J, with 13 bases between. Sequences were obtained from blood. The sequence was collected from a woman of 80 years or more in good health. The V gene is TRBV5-1, the J gene TRBJ2-5; the D gene could be TRBD1 or TRBD2 (5 bases each). CDR3 loop: CASSFRELGETQYF. Written as DNA, the CDR3 is TGCGCCAGCAGCTTCAGGGAGTTGGGGGAGACCCAGTACTTC.